This T cell receptor (beta chain) was identified during a study of control samples from healthy donors and cancer patients. The table came from immunoSEQ multiplex PCR; TCRdb's copy has only in-frame clones and leaves some out. The repertoire holds approximately 81,000 clones, with around 94% as singletons. Trimming took 0 bases from V and 6 from J; bases not matched to a gene: 4. The CDR3 sequence is 16 residues long. Germline CDR1 and CDR2: MGHDK and SYGVNS. The specimen was blood. The gene calls are TRBV25-1 and TRBJ2-3; TRBD2 matches at 12 bases. The TCR originated in a young woman in good health. The CDR3 DNA sequence: TGTGCCAGCAGTGAATATGGTGGGACTAGCGGGGATACGCAGTATTTT. It yields the protein CASSEYGGTSGDTQYF.